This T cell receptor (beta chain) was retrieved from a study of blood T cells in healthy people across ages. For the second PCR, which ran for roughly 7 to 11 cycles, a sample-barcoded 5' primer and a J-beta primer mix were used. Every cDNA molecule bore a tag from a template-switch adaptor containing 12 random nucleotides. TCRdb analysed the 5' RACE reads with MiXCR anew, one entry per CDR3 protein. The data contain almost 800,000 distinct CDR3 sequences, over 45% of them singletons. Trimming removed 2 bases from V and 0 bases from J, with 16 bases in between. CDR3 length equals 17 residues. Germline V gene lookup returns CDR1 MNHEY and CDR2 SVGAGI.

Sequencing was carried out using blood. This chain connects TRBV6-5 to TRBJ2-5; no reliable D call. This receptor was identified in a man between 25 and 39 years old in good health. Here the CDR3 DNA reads TGTGCCAGCAGTTACCCGGGCGAAGGGCTGTACCAAGAGACCCAGTACTTC. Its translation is CASSYPGEGLYQETQYF.